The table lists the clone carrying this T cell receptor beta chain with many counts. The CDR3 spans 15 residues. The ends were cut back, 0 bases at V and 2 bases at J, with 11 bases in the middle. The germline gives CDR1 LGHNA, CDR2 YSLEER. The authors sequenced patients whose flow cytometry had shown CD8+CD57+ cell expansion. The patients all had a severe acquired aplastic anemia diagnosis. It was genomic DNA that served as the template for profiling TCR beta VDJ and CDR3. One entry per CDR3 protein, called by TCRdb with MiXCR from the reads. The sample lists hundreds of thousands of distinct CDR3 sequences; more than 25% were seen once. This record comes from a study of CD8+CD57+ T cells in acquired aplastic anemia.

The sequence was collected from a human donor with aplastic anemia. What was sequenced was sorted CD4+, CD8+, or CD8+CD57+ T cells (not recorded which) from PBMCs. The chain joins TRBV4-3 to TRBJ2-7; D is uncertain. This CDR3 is CASSQDMGSTYEQYF. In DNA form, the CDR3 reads TGCGCCAGCAGCCAAGATATGGGATCAACCTACGAGCAGTACTTC.